This T cell receptor (beta chain) emerged from a study of blood T cell repertoires in COVID-19. The overall study: Sites across the United States, Italy and Spain contributed samples from acute and convalescent COVID-19. Sources were T cells, B-cell-depleted T cells, or PBMCs; the material itself was cDNA or gDNA.

The CDR3 runs to 17 residues. V was cut by 4 bases and J by 0 bases, with 16 bases left in between. The V gene's germline CDR1 is LGHNA and CDR2 YNFKEQ. Per the study methods: Estimation of nucleated cell counts was performed using reference gene primer amplification. Clones were sequenced by immunoSEQ multiplex PCR, and TCRdb holds only the in-frame ones, with some missing. For V, J and clone size, that table is used; D and trimming come from the DNA. The sample has approximately 180,000 clones, 70% to 90% seen once. The TCR originated in a man aged 55 to 70 with acute or convalescent COVID-19. Sequencing input: peripheral blood. The rearrangement joins TRBV4-2 to TRBJ2-4; D remains unclear. This chain's CDR3 is CASSPADRGTAKNIQYF. In DNA form, the CDR3 reads TGTGCCAGCAGCCCTGCAGACCGAGGAACAGCCAAAAACATTCAGTACTTC.